The 21 T cell receptor beta chains listed next were all sequenced from one sample in a study of blood T cells in healthy people across ages. Through a sample-barcoded 5' primer and a J-beta primer mix, a second PCR was run for roughly 6 to 11 cycles. TCRdb redid the calling of the 5' RACE reads with MiXCR, one entry per CDR3 protein. The sample lists some 800,000 distinct CDR3 sequences, under 55% occurring once. The sample was blood. These TCRs come from a man in his 60s in good health.

This clonotype was seen only a few times. The chain combines TRBV27 with TRBJ2-7; TRBD2 is a possible D gene (6 bases). The CDR3 sequence is 14 residues long. Germline V gene sequence: CDR1 MNHEY, CDR2 SMNVEV (reference sequence). Deletions cut 3 bases from V and 6 bases from J, with 15 bases between. CDR3 amino acids: CASSLGGGSTEQYF. CDR3 coding DNA: TGTGCCAGCAGTTTGGGCGGAGGGTCCACCGAGCAGTACTTC.

This clonotype was counted a few times. Here the CDR3 DNA reads TGTGCCAGCAGCCCTCTGGACAGGGACGCTGGGGGCTACACCTTC. This encodes CASSPLDRDAGGYTF. The chain employs TRBV5-6 and TRBJ1-2; 8 bases align to TRBD1. V lost 4 bases, J lost 8 bases, and 13 bases stayed unmatched. Germline CDR1 SGHDT, CDR2 YYEEEE. This CDR3 comprises 15 residues.

There are a few counts of this clonotype. J is TRBJ2-7 and V is TRBV4-3, with D possibly TRBD1 on 6 matching bases. This CDR3 contains 15 residues. Germline V gene sequence: CDR1 LGHNA, CDR2 YSLEER. V was cut by 4 bases and J by 0 bases, with 13 bases left in between. The CDR3 nucleotides read TGCGCCAGCAGCCTTAGACAGGAGAGCTCCTACGAGCAGTACTTC. Protein: CASSLRQESSYEQYF.

The gene calls are TRBV20-1 and TRBJ2-3; possibly TRBD2 for D (5 bases). The V end was cut by 4 bases, the J end by 4 bases, with 12 bases between. The CDR3 runs 13 residues. Germline assignment: CDR1 DFQATT and CDR2 SNEGSKA (reference sequence). Here the CDR3 DNA reads TGCAGTGCTATTCTTGGAGGACCAGATACGCAGTATTTT. Its protein product is CSAILGGPDTQYF.

The chain is built from TRBV6-2 or TRBV6-3 and TRBJ1-2; 9 bases align to TRBD1. CDR1 and CDR2 (germline): MNHEY, SVGEGT. CDR3 size: 13 residues. J gave up 8 bases and V 8 bases, and 9 bases lay outside the gene matches. CDR3 bases: TGTGCCAGCTACCTACAGGGGGCTGGAGGCTACACCTTC. It is translated as CASYLQGAGGYTF.

This clonotype was counted only a few times. The CDR3 region is CASSSQLDRSYEQYF. For the CDR3, the DNA is TGTGCCAGCAGCTCACAGCTGGACAGGTCCTACGAGCAGTACTTC. J is TRBJ2-7 and V is TRBV7-6; 7 nucleotides line up with TRBD1. J was trimmed by 1 base and V by 4 bases; bases with no gene match: 7. Germline loops: CDR1 SGHVS, CDR2 FNYEAQ. The CDR3 sequence is 15 residues long.

The chain carries TRBV4-3 and TRBJ1-4; TRBD1 matches 9 bases. From germline, CDR1 is LGHNA and CDR2 YSLEER. Trimming took 4 bases from V and 3 from J; bases not matched to a gene: 6. There are 16 residues in the CDR3. CDR3: CASSRGQGLPNEKLFF. Here the CDR3 DNA reads TGCGCCAGCAGCCGAGGACAGGGGTTACCTAATGAAAAACTGTTTTTT.

This clonotype came up a few times. The chain uses TRBV6-2 or TRBV6-3 and TRBJ2-5; D is unclear. Gene TRBJ2-7 matches the end of the DNA better, so the J call may be wrong. This CDR3 is 12 amino acids long. The V gene's germline CDR1 is MNHEY and CDR2 SVGEGT. CDR3 region: CASTSVFNEQYF. The CDR3 nucleotides are TGTGCCAGCACCAGCGTTTTCAACGAGCAGTACTTC.

The rearrangement uses TRBV20-1 and TRBJ2-3, with TRBD1 matching over 9 bases. J was trimmed by 8 bases and V by 5 bases; bases with no gene match: 11. The CDR3 runs to 14 residues. CDR1 is DFQATT, CDR2 SNEGSKA, per germline (reference sequence). CDR3 nucleotide sequence: TGCAGTGCTCGTCCCGGGACAGGGTATGGTACGCAGTATTTT. This encodes CSARPGTGYGTQYF.

Of note for this clonotype: This sequence may be a read error, since a much larger clone differs from it by one base. This chain joins TRBV6-5 and TRBJ1-6, with 8 bases fitting TRBD1. CDR3 length equals 14 residues. The germline V gene encodes CDR1 MNHEY and CDR2 SVGAGI. The CDR3 spells CASSRGQGYSPPHF. Written as DNA, the CDR3 is TGTGCCAGCAGCCGCGGACAGGGCTATTCACCCCCCCACTTT.

The chain uses TRBV5-1 and TRBJ2-1, with 10 positions matching TRBD1. With 4 bases clipped from V and 6 bases from J, the junction kept 7 bases outside the gene matches. CDR1 SGHRS and CDR2 YFSETQ come from the germline V gene. The CDR3 is 15 residues long. The CDR3, as DNA: TGCGCCAGCAGCGGCCGGGACAGGGGAAGCAATGAGCAGTTCTTC. This translates into CASSGRDRGSNEQFF.

This clonotype turned up a few times. This chain links TRBV29-1 with TRBJ2-3, with D tentatively TRBD1 (7 bases). This CDR3 is built from 11 residues. Per germline, CDR1 SQVTM and CDR2 ANQGSEA. Trimming took off 8 bases at V and 4 bases at J, with 10 bases between the two ends. In DNA, the CDR3 is TGCAGCAGCAGGGGGGCAGATACGCAGTATTTT. Translated: CSSRGADTQYF.

This clonotype showed up just a few times. J is TRBJ2-7 and V is TRBV7-9; D unclear. Trimming removed 6 bases at V and 5 bases at J, with 20 bases between. The CDR3 loop spans 15 amino acids. The germline CDR1 and CDR2 sequences are SEHNR and FQNEAQ (reference sequence). CDR3: CASSSRVGLGNEQYF. CDR3 nucleotide sequence: TGTGCCAGCAGTTCCCGAGTCGGTCTAGGAAACGAGCAGTACTTC.

This clonotype has more than one count but fewer than ten. V is TRBV7-9 and J is TRBJ1-5; D perhaps matches TRBD1 (6 bases). Between the trimmed V and J ends, which lost 5 bases and 6 bases, there was a span of 14 bases. The CDR3 consists of 14 residues. Germline CDR1 SEHNR, CDR2 FQNEAQ (reference sequence). In DNA form, the CDR3 reads TGTGCCAGCAGCCAGACGGGGGGCCCTCAGCCCCAGCATTTT. It yields the protein CASSQTGGPQPQHF.

This clonotype was detected ten times or more. The CDR3 bases are TGCAGCGTAGCAGGGACAGGGAATTGGTACGAGCAGTACTTC. Translation: CSVAGTGNWYEQYF. The chain employs TRBV29-1 and TRBJ2-7; 9 positions match TRBD1. This CDR3 is built from 14 residues. V lost 6 bases, J lost 4 bases, and 10 bases stayed unmatched. Germline lookup yields CDR1 SQVTM and CDR2 ANQGSEA.

This clonotype was observed many times. V is TRBV12-3 or TRBV12-4 and J is TRBJ2-7; TRBD2 might be the D (6 bases). This CDR3 has 14 residues. With 6 bases removed from V and 6 bases from J, the gap between germline ends came to 18 bases. CDR3 protein: CASRMDGGRGEQYF. CDR3 nucleotide sequence: TGTGCCAGCAGGATGGACGGCGGGCGGGGCGAGCAGTACTTC.

The chain uses TRBV10-3 and TRBJ2-1; D possibly corresponds to TRBD1 (6 bases). Germline values: CDR1 ENHRY, CDR2 SYGVKD. CDR3 length: 16 amino acids. With 4 bases removed from V and 1 base from J, the gap between germline ends came to 14 bases. Here the CDR3 reads CAISGGGWDSYNEQFF. The CDR3 DNA reads TGTGCCATCAGTGGAGGGGGTTGGGATTCCTACAATGAGCAGTTCTTC.

Comment on this clonotype: The junction departs from germline at one end; a sequencing error may be responsible. This chain joins TRBV5-1 and TRBJ2-7; the D is unclear. Germline-derived CDR1 and CDR2 are SGHRS and YFSETQ. The CDR3 consists of 13 residues. CDR3 sequence reads: CAGSTREASEQYF. The CDR3, as DNA: TGCGCCGGCAGCACTCGAGAGGCGAGCGAGCAGTACTTC.

The chain uses TRBV20-1 and TRBJ1-5; a possible D gene is TRBD1 (5 bases). Per germline, CDR1 DFQATT and CDR2 SNEGSKA (reference sequence). V shed 0 bases and J shed 6 bases, with 15 bases lying between them. The CDR3 is made up of 15 amino acids. DNA of the CDR3: TGCAGTGCTAGAGATAGTGGAGGGGCAGGTCAGCCCCAGCATTTT. Translation: CSARDSGGAGQPQHF.

This clonotype was counted only a few times. This chain connects TRBV20-1 to TRBJ2-3; TRBD2 agrees at 8 bases. This CDR3 is built from 15 residues. V was clipped by 2 bases and J by 8 bases; unmatched bases: 12. Germline CDR1 reads DFQATT; CDR2 reads SNEGSKA (reference sequence). The CDR3 bases are TGCAGTGCTAGAATTATAGCGGGATCGCGGGGTACGCAGTATTTT. Residues: CSARIIAGSRGTQYF.

This clonotype was observed a single time. A much larger clone lies one base from this, so it may be a read error. The chain carries TRBV10-2 and TRBJ2-3; 8 bases match TRBD2. Unmatched junction bases numbered 12, after V lost 11 bases and J lost 2 bases. This CDR3 contains 15 residues. In germline, CDR1 is WSHSY, CDR2 SAAADI. The CDR3 DNA is TGCGCCGGCAAGGGCACTAGCGGCCCCACAGATACGCAGTATTTT. Protein product: CAGKGTSGPTDTQYF.